A selection of T cell receptor beta chains follows, all from one sample in a study of blood T cell repertoires in COVID-19. Clones were read by immunoSEQ multiplex PCR, and TCRdb kept only the in-frame ones, dropping some. The sample has 150,000 to 180,000 clones; over 75% are singletons. Sequencing was done on a sample of peripheral blood. Source of these receptors: a man aged 60-69 years with COVID-19, enrolled during active disease. Each CDR3 is given with its conserved first and last residue. Each record gives: V gene, J gene, clone size, D gene, CDR3 DNA, CDR3 protein. The D gene is left open where the match is weak. Size tells how often a clone was seen (once, few, many) or the class of an expanded clone, and some rows leave it out.

TRBV7-2,TRBJ2-1,NA,NA,TGTGCCAGCAGCTTAGTGGGCGCGGGACTGAACAATGAGCAGTTCTTC,CASSLVGAGLNNEQFF
TRBV5-1,TRBJ1-4,NA,NA,TGCGCCAGCAGCTCGCTGTGGACGGCGGAGGCCGAAAAACTGTTTTTT,CASSSLWTAEAEKLFF
TRBV5-1,TRBJ2-7,NA,NA,TGCGCCAGCAGCCTCGCCCCTGGCGCAGGGGTATCAGGCGAGCAGTACTTC,CASSLAPGAGVSGEQYF
TRBV2,TRBJ1-2,NA,NA,TGTGCCAGCATTTCAGACAGGTCCTCCTATGGCTACACCTTC,CASISDRSSYGYTF
TRBV19,TRBJ2-7,few,NA,TGTGCCAGTAGTAGAGGACTATACGGACCTTACGAGCAGTACTTC,CASSRGLYGPYEQYF
TRBV20-1,TRBJ1-1,NA,NA,TGCAGTGCTAGTACCCCGAGAGAAGCTTTCTTT,CSASTPREAFF
TRBV11-2,TRBJ1-4,NA,NA,TGTGCCAGCAGCTTAGGGGATAGGACAGACAAGGCCCTGTTTTTT,CASSLGDRTDKALFF
TRBV11-2,TRBJ2-7,NA,NA,TGTGCCAGCACCCAGCTGGGGGGGGCATACGAGCAGTACTTC,CASTQLGGAYEQYF
TRBV30,TRBJ2-1,NA,NA,TGTGCCTGGAGTCTTGGGGCAGGATTGTCGTTCTTC,CAWSLGAGLSFF
TRBV5-6,TRBJ2-1,NA,TRBD1,TGTGCCAGCAGCTTGGGACAGGGGATCAATGAGCAGTTCTTC,CASSLGQGINEQFF
TRBV19,TRBJ2-1,NA,TRBD2,TGTGCCAGTAGTATAGGCGGGGGGAACTACAATGAGCAGTTCTTC,CASSIGGGNYNEQFF
TRBV7-9,TRBJ1-1,NA,TRBD1,TGTGCCAGCAGCTTGACAGGGCTGGATACTGAAGCTTTCTTT,CASSLTGLDTEAFF
TRBV19,TRBJ2-5,NA,NA,TGTGCCAGTAGTATAGGGGCAGGTGATGGGGAGACCCAGTACTTC,CASSIGAGDGETQYF
TRBV19,TRBJ2-5,NA,NA,TGTGCCACCCATCGGAGAGGGCACGAAGAGACCCAGTACTTC,CATHRRGHEETQYF
TRBV12-5,TRBJ2-2,NA,NA,TGTGCTAGTGGGCGGCTAGTGACCACCGGGGAGCTGTTTTTT,CASGRLVTTGELFF
TRBV27,TRBJ2-7,NA,TRBD1,TGTGCCAGCAACAAAATGGGACAGCCTAAGACATACGAGCAGTACTTC,CASNKMGQPKTYEQYF
TRBV30,TRBJ1-2,few,NA,TGTGCCCGCCGGACGAGGACTCACTACGGCTACACCTTC,CARRTRTHYGYTF
TRBV5-4,TRBJ2-3,few,TRBD1,TGTGCCAGCAGCTTTGGGGACAGGGTCACAGATACGCAGTATTTT,CASSFGDRVTDTQYF
TRBV24-1,TRBJ2-7,NA,NA,TGTGCCACCAGTGATGCCGGCAGGGGCCCGGGGAACGAGCAGTACTTC,CATSDAGRGPGNEQYF
TRBV19,TRBJ1-1,few,NA,TGTGCCAGTAGTATAGGTAGGAACACTGAAGCTTTCTTT,CASSIGRNTEAFF
TRBV20-1,TRBJ2-7,NA,TRBD2,TGCAGTGCTAGTGGACTAGCGGGAGACCCTAGGGAGCAGTACTTC,CSASGLAGDPREQYF
TRBV15,TRBJ1-4,once,TRBD1,TGTGCCACCCGACAGGACCGTGGAGGGGGCGAAAAACTGTTTTTT,CATRQDRGGGEKLFF
TRBV18,TRBJ1-5,NA,TRBD1,TGTGCCAGCTCCAACCTTGAGGGGACAGGAGGACAGCCCCAGCATTTT,CASSNLEGTGGQPQHF
TRBV9,TRBJ2-3,NA,TRBD2,TGTGCCAGCAGCTATAGCGGGAACACAGATACGCAGTATTTT,CASSYSGNTDTQYF
TRBV4-1,TRBJ2-2,NA,TRBD1,TGCGCCAGCAGCCGGGGGACAGCGAACACCGGGGAGCTGTTTTTT,CASSRGTANTGELFF
TRBV6-5,TRBJ1-2,NA,TRBD1,TGTGCCAGCAGAACAGGGGGGTATAGTGGCTACACCTTC,CASRTGGYSGYTF
TRBV29-1,TRBJ1-2,few,TRBD1,TGCAGCGGACCGGACAGGGCTGGCGGCTACACCTTC,CSGPDRAGGYTF
TRBV29-1,TRBJ2-7,NA,TRBD1,TGCAGCGTTGAAGTTTATACAGGGGAAAGGTACGAGCAGTACTTC,CSVEVYTGERYEQYF
TRBV11-2,TRBJ1-5,few,NA,TGTGCCAGCAGCTTAGATCTCAATCAGCCCCAGCATTTT,CASSLDLNQPQHF
TRBV28,TRBJ1-5,NA,TRBD1,TGTGCCAGCAGTCCTATGACAGGGGAAAATCAGCCCCAGCATTTT,CASSPMTGENQPQHF
TRBV4-3,TRBJ1-1,NA,NA,TGCGCCAGCAGCCAAGATGTCGGGGGTACTGAAGCTTTCTTT,CASSQDVGGTEAFF
TRBV6-5,TRBJ1-3,NA,TRBD1,TGTGCCAGCAGTTACTCGGACAGGGGCTTTGGAAACACCATATATTTT,CASSYSDRGFGNTIYF
TRBV7-2,TRBJ2-1,NA,TRBD1,TGTGCCAGCAGCACGCAGGACAGGGTCAATGAGCAGTTCTTC,CASSTQDRVNEQFF
TRBV20-1,TRBJ2-2,NA,TRBD1,TGCAGTGCTAGTGAGGGGGCACCCGGGGAGCTGTTTTTT,CSASEGAPGELFF
TRBV7-9,TRBJ1-1,NA,NA,TGTGCCAGCAGCTTAGGGGCGCAGGGCACTGAAGCTTTCTTT,CASSLGAQGTEAFF
TRBV19,TRBJ2-7,NA,TRBD1,TGTGCCAGTAGCTTCTCCGGGACAGGGAGGTACGAGCAGTACTTC,CASSFSGTGRYEQYF
TRBV7-9,TRBJ2-1,NA,NA,TGTGCCAGCAGCTTAACGCTGGGACTCAACAATGAGCAGTTCTTC,CASSLTLGLNNEQFF
TRBV7-8,TRBJ2-7,NA,TRBD2,TGTGCCAGCAGCTTAGACATCCTCCCTAGCGGGAGTAAGGAGCAGTACTTC,CASSLDILPSGSKEQYF
TRBV28,TRBJ1-6,once,NA,TGTGCCAGCAGTAACAGGGTTCGTAATTCACCCCTCCACTTT,CASSNRVRNSPLHF
TRBV14,TRBJ1-2,NA,TRBD1,TGTGCCAGCAGCCAAACACGTACAGGGGGCGGCTACACCTTC,CASSQTRTGGGYTF
TRBV5-6,TRBJ1-5,NA,NA,TGTGCCAGCAGTCAGGGCGCCAATAGCAATCAGCCCCAGCATTTT,CASSQGANSNQPQHF
TRBV7-3,TRBJ2-1,NA,NA,TGTGCCAGCAGCTTAACTCCTAACACGGCGGGCTACAATGAGCAGTTCTTC,CASSLTPNTAGYNEQFF
TRBV12-3/TRBV12-4,TRBJ2-1,NA,TRBD2,TGTGCCAGCAGGGGGACTAGCGGGGCGCAGTTCTTC,CASRGTSGAQFF
TRBV4-3,TRBJ2-7,NA,NA,TGCGCCAGCAGCACTCAGGAGGGTGGCCCCTACGAGCAGTACTTC,CASSTQEGGPYEQYF
TRBV6-5,TRBJ2-5,NA,NA,TGTGCCAGCAGGGCCAGGGGGGCTGGAGAGACCCAGTACTTC,CASRARGAGETQYF
TRBV19,TRBJ2-6,NA,NA,TGTGCCAGTAGTATAGGCGGGTCTGGGGCCAACGTCCTGACTTTC,CASSIGGSGANVLTF
TRBV18,TRBJ2-7,NA,NA,TGTGCCAGCTCACCACCTTTGTCGACAGGAACTACCTACGAGCAGTACTTC,CASSPPLSTGTTYEQYF
TRBV6-2/TRBV6-3,TRBJ2-7,NA,TRBD2,TGTGCCAGCAGTTTAGCTAGCGGGGCCTCCTACGAGCAGTACTTC,CASSLASGASYEQYF
TRBV6-4,TRBJ1-1,NA,TRBD1,TGTGCCAGCAGTATGACAGGGCGCGGCACTGAAGCTTTCTTT,CASSMTGRGTEAFF
TRBV5-1,TRBJ2-1,NA,TRBD2,TGCGCCAGCAGCTTCTCAAAAGGCGGGAGGTACGTCTACAATGAGCAGTTCTTC,CASSFSKGGRYVYNEQFF
TRBV6-5,TRBJ2-1,NA,NA,TGTGCCAGCTTAGGCGGGTCCTACAATGAGCAGTTCTTC,CASLGGSYNEQFF
TRBV2,TRBJ1-2,NA,NA,TGTGCCAGCAGTGCCGGGTCCCCTTTTCGAGGCTACACCTTC,CASSAGSPFRGYTF
TRBV4-3,TRBJ2-3,NA,TRBD1,TGCGCCAGCAGCCAATGGACAGGCCACGGGGATACGCAGTATTTT,CASSQWTGHGDTQYF
TRBV5-1,TRBJ1-5,few,TRBD1,TGCGCCAGCAGCTTGAACGACAGGGGGACAGGGATTGGGCAGCCCCAGCATTTT,CASSLNDRGTGIGQPQHF
TRBV19,TRBJ2-2,NA,TRBD1,TGTGCCAGTAGTATTCGGCAGGGGGTCCCCGGGGAGCTGTTTTTT,CASSIRQGVPGELFF
TRBV12-5,TRBJ2-2,NA,TRBD2,TGTGCTAGTGGTTCAGCCCCGGGACTAGTCTACCCCCGCTACAACACCGGGGAGCTGTTTTTT,CASGSAPGLVYPRYNTGELFF